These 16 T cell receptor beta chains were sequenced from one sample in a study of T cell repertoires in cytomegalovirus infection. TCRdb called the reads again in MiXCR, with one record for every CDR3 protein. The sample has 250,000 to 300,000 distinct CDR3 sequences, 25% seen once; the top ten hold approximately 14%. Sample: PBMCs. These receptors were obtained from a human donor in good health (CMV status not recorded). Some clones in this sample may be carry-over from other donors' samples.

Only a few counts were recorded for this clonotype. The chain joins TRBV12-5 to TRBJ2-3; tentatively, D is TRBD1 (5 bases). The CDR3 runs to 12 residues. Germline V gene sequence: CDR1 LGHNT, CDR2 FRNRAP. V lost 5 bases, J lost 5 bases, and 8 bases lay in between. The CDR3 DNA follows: TGTGCTAGTGGTGGCAGGGAAGATACGCAGTATTTT. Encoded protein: CASGGREDTQYF.

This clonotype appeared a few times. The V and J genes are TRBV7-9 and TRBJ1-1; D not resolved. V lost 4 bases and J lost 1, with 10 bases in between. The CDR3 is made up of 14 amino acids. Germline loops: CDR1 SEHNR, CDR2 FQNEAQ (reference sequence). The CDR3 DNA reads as TGTGCCAGCAGCTCCCCAGAGGAGAACACTGAAGCTTTCTTT. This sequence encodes CASSSPEENTEAFF. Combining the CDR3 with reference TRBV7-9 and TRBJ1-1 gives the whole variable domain DTGVSQNPRHKITKRGQNVTFRCDPISEHNRLYWYRQTLGQGPEFLTYFQNEAQLEKSRLLSDRFSAERPKGSFSTLEIQRTEQGDSAMYLCASSSPEENTEAFFGQGTRLTVV.

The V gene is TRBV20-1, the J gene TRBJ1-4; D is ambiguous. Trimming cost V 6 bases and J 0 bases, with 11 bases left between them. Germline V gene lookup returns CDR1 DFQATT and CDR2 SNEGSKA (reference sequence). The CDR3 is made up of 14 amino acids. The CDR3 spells CSALDGATNEKLFF. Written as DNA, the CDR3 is TGCAGTGCCCTTGACGGAGCAACTAATGAAAAACTGTTTTTT.

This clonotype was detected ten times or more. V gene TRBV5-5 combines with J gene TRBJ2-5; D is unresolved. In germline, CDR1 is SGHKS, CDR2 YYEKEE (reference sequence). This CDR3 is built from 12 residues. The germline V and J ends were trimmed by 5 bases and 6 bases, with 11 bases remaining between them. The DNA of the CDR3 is TGTGCCAGCAGTTGGTGGGGTCAGACCCAGTACTTC. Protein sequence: CASSWWGQTQYF.

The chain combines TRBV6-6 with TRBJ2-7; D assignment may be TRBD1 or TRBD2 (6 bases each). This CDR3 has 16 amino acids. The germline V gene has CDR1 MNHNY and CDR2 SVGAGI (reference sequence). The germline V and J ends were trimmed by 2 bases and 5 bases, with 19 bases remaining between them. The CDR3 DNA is TGTGCCAGCAGTTACGGGAAGGGGGGCGTTAGGAACGAGCAGTACTTC. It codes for CASSYGKGGVRNEQYF.

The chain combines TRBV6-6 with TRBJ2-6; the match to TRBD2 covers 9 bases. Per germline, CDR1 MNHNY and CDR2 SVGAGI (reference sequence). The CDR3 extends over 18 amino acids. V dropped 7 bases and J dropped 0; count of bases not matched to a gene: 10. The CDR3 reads CASTRVAGVDSGANVLTF. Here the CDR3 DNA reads TGTGCCAGCACCCGGGTAGCGGGAGTAGACTCTGGGGCCAACGTCCTGACTTTC.

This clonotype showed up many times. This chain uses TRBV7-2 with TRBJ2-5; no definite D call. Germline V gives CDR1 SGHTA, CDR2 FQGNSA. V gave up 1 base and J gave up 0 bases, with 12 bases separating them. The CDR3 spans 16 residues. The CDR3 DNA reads TGTGCCAGCAGCTTAGATAGGGCGAGTGACCAAGAGACCCAGTACTTC. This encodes CASSLDRASDQETQYF.

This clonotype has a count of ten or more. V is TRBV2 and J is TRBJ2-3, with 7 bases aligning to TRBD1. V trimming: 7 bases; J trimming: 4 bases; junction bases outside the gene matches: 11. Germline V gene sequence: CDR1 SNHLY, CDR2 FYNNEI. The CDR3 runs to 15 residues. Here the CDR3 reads CASTQRGLNADTQYF. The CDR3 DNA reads TGTGCCAGCACGCAAAGGGGGCTTAACGCAGATACGCAGTATTTT.

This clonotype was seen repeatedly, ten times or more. CDR3 bases: TGTGCCAGCAGTTTCGCGGGACAGGGCACCGAGCAGTACTTC. Its protein is CASSFAGQGTEQYF. The chain links TRBV28 to TRBJ2-7; 9 bases align to TRBD1. V gave up 3 bases and J gave up 6 bases; unmatched junction bases: 6. The CDR3 consists of 14 residues. The V gene's germline CDR1 is MDHEN and CDR2 SYDVKM.

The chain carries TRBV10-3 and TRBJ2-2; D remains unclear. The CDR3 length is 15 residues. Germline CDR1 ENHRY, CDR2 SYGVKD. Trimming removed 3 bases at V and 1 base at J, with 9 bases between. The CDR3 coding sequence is TGTGCCATCAGTGACGCAGAGAGGAACACCGGGGAGCTGTTTTTT. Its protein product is CAISDAERNTGELFF.

The CDR3 sequence: CASSSSGSGYEQYF. The CDR3 bases are TGTGCCAGCAGTAGTAGCGGGAGTGGCTACGAGCAGTACTTC. The chain links TRBV6-2 or TRBV6-3 to TRBJ2-7, with 9 nucleotides matching TRBD2. The trim removed 5 bases at V and 3 bases at J, leaving 5 bases unmatched. The CDR3 has 14 amino acids. The V gene's germline CDR1 is MNHEY and CDR2 SVGEGT.

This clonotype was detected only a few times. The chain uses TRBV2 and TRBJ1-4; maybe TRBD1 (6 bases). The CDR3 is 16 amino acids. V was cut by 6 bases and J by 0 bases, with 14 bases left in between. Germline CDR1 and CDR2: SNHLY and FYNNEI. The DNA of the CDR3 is TGTGCCAGCAGGGAGACAGGTCTGGCAACTAATGAAAAACTGTTTTTT. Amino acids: CASRETGLATNEKLFF.

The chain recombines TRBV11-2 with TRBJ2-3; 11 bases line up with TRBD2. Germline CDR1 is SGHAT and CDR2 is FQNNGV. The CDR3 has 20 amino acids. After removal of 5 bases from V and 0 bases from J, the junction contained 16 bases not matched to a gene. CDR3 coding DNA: TGTGCCAGCAGCCCCACGGGCCCCAGGGCTAGCGGGAGGAGCACAGATACGCAGTATTTT. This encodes CASSPTGPRASGRSTDTQYF.

Here the CDR3 DNA reads TGCAGCGTTGAAGTGGTAGCGGCCAGCTCCTACAATGAGCAGTTCTTC. Translation gives CSVEVVAASSYNEQFF. The rearrangement links TRBV29-1 to TRBJ2-1, with a weak D call TRBD2 (6 bases). The CDR3 covers 16 residues. V was pared by 1 base and J by 0 bases, with 13 bases between. The germline CDR1 and CDR2 sequences are SQVTM and ANQGSEA.

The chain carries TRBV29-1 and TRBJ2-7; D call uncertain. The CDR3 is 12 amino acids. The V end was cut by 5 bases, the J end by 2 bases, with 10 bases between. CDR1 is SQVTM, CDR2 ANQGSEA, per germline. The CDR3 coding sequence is TGCAGCGTTCTAGACGGCCCCTACGAGCAGTACTTC. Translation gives CSVLDGPYEQYF.

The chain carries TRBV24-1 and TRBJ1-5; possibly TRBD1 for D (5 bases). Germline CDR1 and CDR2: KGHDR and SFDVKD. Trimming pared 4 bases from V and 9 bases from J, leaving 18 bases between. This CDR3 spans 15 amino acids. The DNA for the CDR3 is TGTGCCACCAGTGACCCCGGTAGGGGCACTTGGCCCCAGCATTTT. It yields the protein CATSDPGRGTWPQHF.